The 15 T cell receptor beta chains below all came from one sample that was sequenced in a study of blood T cell repertoires in COVID-19. Libraries were prepared by immunoSEQ multiplex PCR; TCRdb keeps only in-frame clonotypes and omits some of them. This repertoire shows approximately 270,000 clones, around 84% found once; its top ten account for around 1.7%. Sequencing input: PBMCs or T cells enriched from blood (not recorded which). The receptors shown here come from a man in his forties or fifties who had recovered from COVID-19.

The chain carries TRBV3-1 (or the pseudogene TRBV3-2) and TRBJ2-5; TRBD1 is a possible D gene (7 bases). The CDR3 consists of 14 residues. V was shortened by 1 base and J by 5 bases, with 11 bases between the two germline ends. The germline gives CDR1 LGHDT, CDR2 YNNKEL (reference sequence). The DNA of the CDR3 is TGTGCCAGCAGCCAAGGCGGGACAGTTGAGACCCAGTACTTC. Protein product: CASSQGGTVETQYF.

V and J are TRBV3-1 (or the pseudogene TRBV3-2) and TRBJ2-5; 10 bases agree with TRBD2. Germline CDR1 and CDR2: LGHDT and YNNKEL (reference sequence). V lost 1 base to trimming and J lost 4 bases; unmatched junction nucleotides: 6. CDR3 length: 16 amino acids. The CDR3, as DNA: TGTGCCAGCAGCCAAGTGATAGCGGGAGGTGGAGAGACCCAGTACTTC. Translated: CASSQVIAGGGETQYF.

J is TRBJ2-7 and V is TRBV4-2; D possibly corresponds to TRBD2 (6 bases). Germline V gene data show CDR1 as LGHNA and CDR2 as YNFKEQ. CDR3 length equals 14 residues. V lost 1 base and J lost 4, with 11 bases in between. CDR3 protein: CASSQGAGRYEQYF. The CDR3, as DNA: TGTGCCAGCAGCCAAGGGGCGGGAAGGTACGAGCAGTACTTC.

The genes are TRBV5-4 and TRBJ2-7, with 7 bases aligning to TRBD2. The CDR3 runs 16 residues. V was clipped by 0 bases and J by 5 bases; unmatched bases: 11. Germline V CDR1 and CDR2: SGHNT, YYREEE (reference sequence). The CDR3, as DNA: TGTGCCAGCAGCTTGGGCGTTGGGGGAGGGTACGACGAGCAGTACTTC. This sequence encodes CASSLGVGGGYDEQYF.

The V gene is TRBV9, the J gene TRBJ1-2, with no clear D. Trimming took off 0 bases at V and 4 bases at J, with 7 bases between the two ends. The CDR3 extends over 13 amino acids. CDR1 and CDR2 (germline): SGDLS, YYNGEE. The CDR3 loop reads CASSVEAFYGYTF. In DNA form, the CDR3 reads TGTGCCAGCAGCGTAGAAGCTTTCTATGGCTACACCTTC.

The rearrangement joins TRBV4-3 to TRBJ2-5; D may be TRBD1 (6 bases). The V gene's germline CDR1 is LGHNA and CDR2 YSLEER. V was cut by 0 bases and J by 7 bases, with 12 bases left in between. CDR3 length equals 14 residues. CDR3 protein: CASSQDPRGRTQYF. The CDR3, as DNA: TGCGCCAGCAGCCAAGATCCCAGGGGACGGACCCAGTACTTC.

The V and J genes are TRBV4-2 and TRBJ1-2; D gene ambiguous. The CDR3 consists of 12 residues. The germline CDR1 and CDR2 sequences are LGHNA and YNFKEQ. Trimming removed 3 bases from V and 3 bases from J, with 5 bases in between. CDR3 loop: CASSQYYYGYTF. CDR3 DNA sequence: TGTGCCAGCAGCCAGTACTACTATGGCTACACCTTC.

By share of the sample, this clone is medium-sized. Written as DNA, the CDR3 is TGTGCCAGCAGCCACGGGTGGGACAGCTACGAGCAGTACTTC. Translating gives CASSHGWDSYEQYF. The chain uses TRBV3-1 (or the pseudogene TRBV3-2) and TRBJ2-7, with 7 bases lining up with TRBD1. The CDR3 runs to 14 residues. With 3 bases clipped from V and 3 bases from J, the junction kept 5 bases outside the gene matches. Germline V gives CDR1 LGHDT, CDR2 YNNKEL (reference sequence).

This sequence joins TRBV19 and TRBJ2-1; 12 nucleotides agree with TRBD2. The CDR3 length is 19 residues. Germline CDR1 reads LNHDA; CDR2 reads SQIVND (reference sequence). V lost 3 bases, J lost 6 bases, and 15 bases stayed unmatched. This chain's CDR3 is CASSIWISSGRAQANEQFF. In nucleotides, the CDR3 is TGTGCCAGTAGTATTTGGATCTCTAGCGGGAGGGCCCAGGCCAATGAGCAGTTCTTC.

The chain has TRBV7-9 and TRBJ1-2; perhaps TRBD1 as D (6 bases). Germline V gives CDR1 SEHNR, CDR2 FQNEAQ (reference sequence). Between the trimmed V and J ends, which lost 5 bases and 8 bases, there was a span of 15 bases. This CDR3 has 13 amino acids. In nucleotides, the CDR3 is TGTGCCAGCAGCCCTGAGGGGGTACAAGGCTACACCTTC. This sequence encodes CASSPEGVQGYTF. The full variable domain, rest sourced from reference TRBV7-9 and TRBJ1-2, is DTGVSQNPRHKITKRGQNVTFRCDPISEHNRLYWYRQTLGQGPEFLTYFQNEAQLEKSRLLSDRFSAERPKGSFSTLEIQRTEQGDSAMYLCASSPEGVQGYTFGSGTRLTVV.

This chain uses TRBV3-1 (or the pseudogene TRBV3-2) with TRBJ1-6; maybe TRBD1 (6 bases). The V and J ends lost 5 bases and 14 bases respectively, with 22 bases between them. From germline, CDR1 is LGHDT and CDR2 YNNKEL (reference sequence). The CDR3 has 15 residues. For the CDR3, the DNA is TGTGCCAGCAGCTCAACCGGGACACAGAAACCGGCCCTCCACTTT. Residues: CASSSTGTQKPALHF.

The V gene is TRBV30, the J gene TRBJ1-1, with 9 bases identical to TRBD1. Germline lookup yields CDR1 GTSNPN and CDR2 SVGIG (reference sequence). With 8 bases clipped from V and 4 bases from J, the junction kept 8 bases outside the gene matches. The CDR3 has 13 residues. CDR3 DNA: TGTGCCGCAATAACAGGGGGCATCACTGAAGCTTTCTTT. It yields the protein CAAITGGITEAFF.

This chain uses TRBV18 with TRBJ1-2; D is uncertain. Germline V gene sequence: CDR1 KGHSH, CDR2 LQKENI. Trimming pared 6 bases from V and 5 bases from J, leaving 10 bases between. The CDR3 covers 12 residues. The CDR3 spells CASSPQDYGYTF. The CDR3 coding sequence is TGTGCCAGCTCCCCCCAGGATTATGGCTACACCTTC.

The V and J genes are TRBV29-1 and TRBJ2-1; 9 nucleotides match TRBD1. The germline CDR1 and CDR2 sequences are SQVTM and ANQGSEA. The J segment lost 7 bases and the V segment lost 7 bases, leaving 11 bases of the junction unmatched. This CDR3 is 14 amino acids long. The CDR3 region is CSAIQRDRVNEQFF. DNA of the CDR3: TGCAGCGCGATACAGCGGGACAGGGTGAATGAGCAGTTCTTC.

The chain links TRBV7-2 to TRBJ2-2; TRBD2 matches at 12 bases. The CDR3 is 16 residues long. The V segment lost 4 bases and the J segment 4 bases; nucleotides outside the gene matches: 4. Germline lookup yields CDR1 SGHTA and CDR2 FQGNSA. Here the CDR3 reads CASSSSGGAVTGELFF. The CDR3 nucleotides are TGTGCCAGCAGCTCTAGCGGGGGGGCCGTCACCGGGGAGCTGTTTTTT.